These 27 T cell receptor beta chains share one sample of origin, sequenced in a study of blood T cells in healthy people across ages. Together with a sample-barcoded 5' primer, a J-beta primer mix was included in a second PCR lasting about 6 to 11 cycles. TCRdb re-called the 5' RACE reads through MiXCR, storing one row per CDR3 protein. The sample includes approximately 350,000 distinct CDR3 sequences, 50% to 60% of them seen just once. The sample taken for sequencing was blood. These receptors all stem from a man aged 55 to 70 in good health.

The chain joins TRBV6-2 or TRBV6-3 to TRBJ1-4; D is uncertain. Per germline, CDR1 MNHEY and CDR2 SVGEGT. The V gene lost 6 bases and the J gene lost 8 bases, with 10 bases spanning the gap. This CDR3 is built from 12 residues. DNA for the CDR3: TGTGCCAGCAGCACGGGGTTGGAAAAACTGTTTTTT. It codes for CASSTGLEKLFF.

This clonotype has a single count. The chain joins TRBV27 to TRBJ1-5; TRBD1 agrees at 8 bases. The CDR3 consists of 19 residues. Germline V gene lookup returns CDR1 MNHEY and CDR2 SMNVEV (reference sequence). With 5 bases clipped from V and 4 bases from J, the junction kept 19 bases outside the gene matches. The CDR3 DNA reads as TGTGCCAGCAGTCCCTCACGCAGGGGGCTTACCCCAGGAAATCAGCCCCAGCATTTT. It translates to CASSPSRRGLTPGNQPQHF.

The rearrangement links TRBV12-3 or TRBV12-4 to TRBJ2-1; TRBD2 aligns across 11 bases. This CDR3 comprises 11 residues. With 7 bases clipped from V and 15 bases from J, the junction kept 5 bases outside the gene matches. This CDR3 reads CASKLAGVGFF. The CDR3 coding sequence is TGTGCCAGCAAACTAGCGGGGGTCGGGTTCTTC.

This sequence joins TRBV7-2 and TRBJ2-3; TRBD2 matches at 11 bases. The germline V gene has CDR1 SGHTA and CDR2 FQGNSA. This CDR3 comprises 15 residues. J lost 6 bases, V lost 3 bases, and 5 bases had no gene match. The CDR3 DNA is TGTGCCAGCAGCTTCACTAGCGGGGGAGGGGATACGCAGTATTTT. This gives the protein CASSFTSGGGDTQYF.

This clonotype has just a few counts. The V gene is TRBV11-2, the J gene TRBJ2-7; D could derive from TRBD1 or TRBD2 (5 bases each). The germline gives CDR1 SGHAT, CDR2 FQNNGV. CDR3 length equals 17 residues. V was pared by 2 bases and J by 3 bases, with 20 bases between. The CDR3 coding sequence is TGTGCCAGCAGCTTAAGCCCCGCGAGCCGGGACGGCTACGAGCAGTACTTC. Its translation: CASSLSPASRDGYEQYF.

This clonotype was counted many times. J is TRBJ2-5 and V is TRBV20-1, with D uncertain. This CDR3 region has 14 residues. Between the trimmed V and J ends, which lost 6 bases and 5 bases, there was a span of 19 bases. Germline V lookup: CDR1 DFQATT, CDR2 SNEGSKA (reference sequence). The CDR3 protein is CSARRREPRETQYF. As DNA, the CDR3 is TGCAGTGCGAGGCGACGTGAACCCCGGGAGACCCAGTACTTC.

This chain's CDR3 is CSARDSGDVLYEQYF. CDR3 in DNA: TGCAGTGCTAGAGATAGCGGGGACGTTCTCTACGAGCAGTACTTC. The rearrangement uses TRBV20-1 and TRBJ2-7, with TRBD2 identical over 8 bases. CDR3 size: 15 residues. Germline V gene sequence: CDR1 DFQATT, CDR2 SNEGSKA (reference sequence). With 0 bases clipped from V and 3 bases from J, the junction kept 7 bases outside the gene matches.

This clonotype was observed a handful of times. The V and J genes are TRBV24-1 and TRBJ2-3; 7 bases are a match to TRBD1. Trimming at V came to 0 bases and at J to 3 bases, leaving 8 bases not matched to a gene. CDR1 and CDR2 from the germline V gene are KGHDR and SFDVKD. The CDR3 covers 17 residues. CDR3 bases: TGTGCCACCAGTGATTTGCCTACGACAGGGAAAACAGATACGCAGTATTTT. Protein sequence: CATSDLPTTGKTDTQYF.

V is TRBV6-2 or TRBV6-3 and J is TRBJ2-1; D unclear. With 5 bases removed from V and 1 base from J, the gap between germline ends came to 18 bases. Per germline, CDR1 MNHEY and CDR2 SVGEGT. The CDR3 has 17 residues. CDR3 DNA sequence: TGTGCCAGCAGTCACACACTGGGGAAAGCGTCCTACAATGAGCAGTTCTTC. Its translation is CASSHTLGKASYNEQFF.

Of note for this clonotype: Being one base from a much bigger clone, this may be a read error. This CDR3 reads CASSLLAPSIDTQYF. The CDR3 DNA reads TGTGCCAGCAGTTTATTAGCGCCTAGCATAGATACGCAGTATTTT. This chain joins TRBV27 and TRBJ2-3, with D tentatively TRBD2 (5 bases). This CDR3 spans 15 amino acids. Per the germline V gene, CDR1 is MNHEY and CDR2 is SMNVEV (reference sequence).

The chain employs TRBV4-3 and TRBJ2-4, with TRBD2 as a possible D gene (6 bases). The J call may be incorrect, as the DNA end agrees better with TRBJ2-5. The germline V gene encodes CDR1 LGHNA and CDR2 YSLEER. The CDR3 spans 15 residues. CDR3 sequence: CASSQEGTVQETQYF. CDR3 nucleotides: TGCGCCAGCAGCCAAGAAGGGACTGTACAAGAGACCCAGTACTTC.

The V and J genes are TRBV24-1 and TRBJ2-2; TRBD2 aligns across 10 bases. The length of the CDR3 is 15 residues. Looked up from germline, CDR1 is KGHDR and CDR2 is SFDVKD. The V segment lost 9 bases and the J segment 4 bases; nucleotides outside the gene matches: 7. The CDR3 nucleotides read TGTGCCACCCAGCTAGCGGGAGAAGGCACCGGGGAGCTGTTTTTT. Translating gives CATQLAGEGTGELFF.

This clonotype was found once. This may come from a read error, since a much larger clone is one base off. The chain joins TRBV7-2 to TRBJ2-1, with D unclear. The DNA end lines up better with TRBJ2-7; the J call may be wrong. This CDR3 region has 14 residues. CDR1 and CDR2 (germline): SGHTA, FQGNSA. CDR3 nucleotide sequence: TGTGCCAGCGCGCAGGCGAGCTCCTACAATGAGCAGTACTTC. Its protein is CASAQASSYNEQYF.

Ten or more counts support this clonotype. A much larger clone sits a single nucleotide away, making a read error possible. CDR3 region: CASRSGYNEQYF. The DNA of the CDR3 is TGTGCCAGCAGAAGCGGGTACAATGAGCAGTACTTC. The chain is built from TRBV7-2 and TRBJ2-5; D might be TRBD2 (6 bases). Deletions cut 6 bases from V and 11 bases from J, with 16 bases between. The CDR3 spans 12 residues. Germline V gene data show CDR1 as SGHTA and CDR2 as FQGNSA. Combining the CDR3 with reference TRBV7-2 and TRBJ2-5 gives the whole variable domain GAGVSQSPSNKVTEKGKDVELRCDPISGHTALYWYRQSLGQGLEFLIYFQGNSAPDKSGLPSDRFSAERTGGSVSTLTIQRTQQEDSAVYLCASRSGYNEQYFGPGTRLLVL.

The CDR3 sequence: CASSSFQGSRAEAFF. CDR3 coding DNA: TGTGCCAGCAGCTCCTTCCAGGGTAGCCGAGCTGAAGCTTTCTTT. The chain is built from TRBV28 and TRBJ1-1, with D possibly being TRBD1 (5 bases). The CDR3 spans 15 residues. V was trimmed by 6 bases and J by 6 bases, leaving 20 bases between them. Looked up from germline, CDR1 is MDHEN and CDR2 is SYDVKM.

The CDR3 DNA reads TGTGCCAGCAGCCCTAGTCGGGTAGGGGACAGGGGGCGCGTCTATGGCTACACCTTC. Translating gives CASSPSRVGDRGRVYGYTF. V gene TRBV11-2 combines with J gene TRBJ1-2; TRBD1 aligns across 12 bases. In germline, CDR1 is SGHAT, CDR2 FQNNGV. The V gene end was trimmed by 5 bases and the J gene end by 4 bases; junction bases not matched to a gene: 17. The CDR3 spans 19 residues.

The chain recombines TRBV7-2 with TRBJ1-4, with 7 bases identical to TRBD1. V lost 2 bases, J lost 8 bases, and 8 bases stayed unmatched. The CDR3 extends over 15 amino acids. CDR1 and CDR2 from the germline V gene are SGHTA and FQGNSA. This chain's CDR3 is CASSLLKGAGEKLFF. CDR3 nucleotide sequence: TGTGCCAGCAGCTTATTAAAGGGGGCTGGGGAAAAACTGTTTTTT. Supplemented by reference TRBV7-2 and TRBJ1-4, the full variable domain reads GAGVSQSPSNKVTEKGKDVELRCDPISGHTALYWYRQSLGQGLEFLIYFQGNSAPDKSGLPSDRFSAERTGGSVSTLTIQRTQQEDSAVYLCASSLLKGAGEKLFFGSGTQLSVL.

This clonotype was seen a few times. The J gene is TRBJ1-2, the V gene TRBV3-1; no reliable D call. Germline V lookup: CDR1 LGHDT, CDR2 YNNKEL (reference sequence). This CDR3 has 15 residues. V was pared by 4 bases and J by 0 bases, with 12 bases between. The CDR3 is CASSPDGASNYGYTF. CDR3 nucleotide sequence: TGTGCCAGCAGCCCGGACGGTGCTTCTAACTATGGCTACACCTTC.

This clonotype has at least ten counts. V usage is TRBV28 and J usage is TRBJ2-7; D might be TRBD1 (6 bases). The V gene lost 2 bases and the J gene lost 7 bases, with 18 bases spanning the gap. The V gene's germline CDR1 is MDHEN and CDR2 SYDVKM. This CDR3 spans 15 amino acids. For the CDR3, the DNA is TGTGCCAGCAGTTTAGTCGTGGGGGCCCAGGGGGAGCAGTACTTC. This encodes CASSLVVGAQGEQYF.

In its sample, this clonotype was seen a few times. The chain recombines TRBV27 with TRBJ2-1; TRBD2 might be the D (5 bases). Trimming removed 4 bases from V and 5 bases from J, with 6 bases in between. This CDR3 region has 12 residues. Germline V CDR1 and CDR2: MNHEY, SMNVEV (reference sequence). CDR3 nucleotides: TGTGCCAGCAGTTCGGGGAACAATGAGCAGTTCTTC. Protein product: CASSSGNNEQFF.

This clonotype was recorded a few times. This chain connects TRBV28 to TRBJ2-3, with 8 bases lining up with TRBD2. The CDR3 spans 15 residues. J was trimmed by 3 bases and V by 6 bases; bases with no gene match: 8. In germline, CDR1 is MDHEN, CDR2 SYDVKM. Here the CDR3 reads CASSELAAGTDTQYF. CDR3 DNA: TGTGCCAGCAGCGAACTAGCGGCTGGGACAGATACGCAGTATTTT.

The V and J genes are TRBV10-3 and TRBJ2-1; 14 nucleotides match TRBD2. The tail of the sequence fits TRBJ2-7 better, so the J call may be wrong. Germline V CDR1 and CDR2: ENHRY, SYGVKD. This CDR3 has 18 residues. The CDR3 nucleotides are TGTGCCATCAGTACTCAGCCCGGGACTAGCGGGAGATTGGATGAGCAGTACTTC. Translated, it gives CAISTQPGTSGRLDEQYF.

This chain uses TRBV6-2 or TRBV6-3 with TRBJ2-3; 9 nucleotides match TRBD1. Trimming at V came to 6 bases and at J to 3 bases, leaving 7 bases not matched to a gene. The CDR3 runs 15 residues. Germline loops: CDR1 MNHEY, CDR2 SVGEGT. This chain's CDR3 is CASSLTGGQTDTQYF. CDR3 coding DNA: TGTGCCAGCAGCCTGACAGGGGGACAGACAGATACGCAGTATTTT.

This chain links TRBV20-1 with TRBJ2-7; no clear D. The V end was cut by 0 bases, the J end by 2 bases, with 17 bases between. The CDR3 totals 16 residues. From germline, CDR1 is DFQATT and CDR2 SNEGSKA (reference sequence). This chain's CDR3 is CSARDPLSRYPYEQYF. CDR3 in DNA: TGCAGTGCTAGAGATCCCCTTAGCAGATACCCCTACGAGCAGTACTTC.

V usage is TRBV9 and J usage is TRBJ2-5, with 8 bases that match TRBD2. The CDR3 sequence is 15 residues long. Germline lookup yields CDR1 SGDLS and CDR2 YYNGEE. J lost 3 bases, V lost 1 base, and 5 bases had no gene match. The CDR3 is CASSVHLAGKETQYF. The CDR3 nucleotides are TGTGCCAGCAGCGTACACTTAGCGGGGAAAGAGACCCAGTACTTC.

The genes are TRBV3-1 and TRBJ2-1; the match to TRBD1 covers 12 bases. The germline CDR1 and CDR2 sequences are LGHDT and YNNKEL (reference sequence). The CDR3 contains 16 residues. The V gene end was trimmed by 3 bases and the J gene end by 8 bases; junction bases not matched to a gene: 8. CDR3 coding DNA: TGTGCCAGCAGCCATGGATGGGGACAGGGGGCCTATGAGCAGTTCTTC. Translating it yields CASSHGWGQGAYEQFF.

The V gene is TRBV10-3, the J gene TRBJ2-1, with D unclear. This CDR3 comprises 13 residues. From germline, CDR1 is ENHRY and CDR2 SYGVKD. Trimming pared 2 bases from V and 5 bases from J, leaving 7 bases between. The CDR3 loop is CAISELINNEQFF. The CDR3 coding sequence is TGTGCCATCAGTGAGCTAATTAACAATGAGCAGTTCTTC.